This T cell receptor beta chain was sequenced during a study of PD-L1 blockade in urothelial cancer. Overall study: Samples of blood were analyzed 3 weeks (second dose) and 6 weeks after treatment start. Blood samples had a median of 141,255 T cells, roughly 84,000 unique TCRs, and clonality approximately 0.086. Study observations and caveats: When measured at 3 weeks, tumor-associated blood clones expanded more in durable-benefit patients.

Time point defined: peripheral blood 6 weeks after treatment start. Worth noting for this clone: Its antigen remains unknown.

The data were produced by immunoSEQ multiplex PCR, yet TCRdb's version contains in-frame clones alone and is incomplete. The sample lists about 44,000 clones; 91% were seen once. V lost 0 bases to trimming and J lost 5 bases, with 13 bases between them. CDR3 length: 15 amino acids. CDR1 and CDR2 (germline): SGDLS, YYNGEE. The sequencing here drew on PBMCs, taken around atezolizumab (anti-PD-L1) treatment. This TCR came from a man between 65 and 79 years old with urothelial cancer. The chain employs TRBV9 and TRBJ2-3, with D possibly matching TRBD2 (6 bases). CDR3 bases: TGTGCCAGCAGCGTAGATGGCGGGATAAGAGATACGCAGTATTTT. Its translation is CASSVDGGIRDTQYF.